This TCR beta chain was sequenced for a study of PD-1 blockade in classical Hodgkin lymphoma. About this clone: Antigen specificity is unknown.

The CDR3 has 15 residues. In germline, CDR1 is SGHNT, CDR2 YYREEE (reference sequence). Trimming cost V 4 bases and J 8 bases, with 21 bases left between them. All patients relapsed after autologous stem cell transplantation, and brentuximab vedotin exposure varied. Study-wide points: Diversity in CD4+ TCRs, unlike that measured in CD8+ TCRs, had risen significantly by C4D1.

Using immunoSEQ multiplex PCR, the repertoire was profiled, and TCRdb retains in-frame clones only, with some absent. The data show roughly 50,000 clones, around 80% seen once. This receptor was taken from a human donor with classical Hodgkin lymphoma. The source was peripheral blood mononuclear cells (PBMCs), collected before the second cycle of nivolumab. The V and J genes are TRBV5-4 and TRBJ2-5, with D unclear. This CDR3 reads CASSQDHLPASTQYF. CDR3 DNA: TGTGCCAGCAGCCAAGATCACCTACCCGCCAGTACCCAGTACTTC.